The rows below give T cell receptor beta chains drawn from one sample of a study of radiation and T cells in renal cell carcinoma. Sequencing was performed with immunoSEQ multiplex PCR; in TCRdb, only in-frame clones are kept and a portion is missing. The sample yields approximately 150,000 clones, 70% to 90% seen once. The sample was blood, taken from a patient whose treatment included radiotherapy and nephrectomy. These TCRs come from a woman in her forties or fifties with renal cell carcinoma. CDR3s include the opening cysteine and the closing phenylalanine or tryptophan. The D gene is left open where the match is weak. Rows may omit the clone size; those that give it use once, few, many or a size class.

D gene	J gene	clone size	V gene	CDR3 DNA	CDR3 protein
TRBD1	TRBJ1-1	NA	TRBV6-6	TGTGCCAGCAGTTACGCACAGGGGCTAGAAGCTTTCTTT	CASSYAQGLEAFF
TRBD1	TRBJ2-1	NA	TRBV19	TGTGCCAGTAGTATAGGGCAGGGGGCCTCCTACAATGAGCAGTTCTTC	CASSIGQGASYNEQFF
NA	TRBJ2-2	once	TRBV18	TGTGCCATTGGACAGAACTCGAACACCGGGGAGCTGTTTTTT	CAIGQNSNTGELFF
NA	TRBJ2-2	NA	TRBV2	TGTGCCAGCCGACCGGACTCTTGGGAGCTGTTTTTT	CASRPDSWELFF
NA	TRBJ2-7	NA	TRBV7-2	TGTGCCAGCAGCTCCAGACAGACCTTGTTCGTCTACGAGCAGTACTTC	CASSSRQTLFVYEQYF
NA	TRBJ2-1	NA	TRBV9	TGTGCCAGCAGCTTTTCCGGGACTGAGCAGTTCTTC	CASSFSGTEQFF
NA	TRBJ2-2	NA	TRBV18	TGTGCCAGCTCACCAACAGTTGGGACAACAACACCGTGGGAGCTGTTTTTT	CASSPTVGTTTPWELFF
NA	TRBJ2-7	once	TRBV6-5	TGTGCCAGCAGTACCGGGACGCCCTACGAGCAGTACTTC	CASSTGTPYEQYF
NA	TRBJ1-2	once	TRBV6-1	TGTGCCAGCAGTTATAACCCACGGGGGGGCTACACCTTC	CASSYNPRGGYTF
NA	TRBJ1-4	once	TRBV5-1	TGCGCCAGCAGCTTGGAACCCACAGGTAAACTGTTTTTT	CASSLEPTGKLFF
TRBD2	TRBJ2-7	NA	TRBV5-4	TGTGCCAGCAGCTTGGAACTAGCGGGAGTGGGTGAGCAGTACTTC	CASSLELAGVGEQYF
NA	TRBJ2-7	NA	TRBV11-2	TGTGCCAGCAGCTTAGGGAGGGCTAGCGAGCAGTACTTC	CASSLGRASEQYF
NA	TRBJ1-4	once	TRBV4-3	TGCGCCAGCAGCCAAGTTATGGCGGCCCTTGGGAATGAAAAACTGTTTTTT	CASSQVMAALGNEKLFF
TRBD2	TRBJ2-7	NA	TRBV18	TGTGCCAGCTCACCCTCGAGCGGGATAAGCTCCTACGAGCAGTACTTC	CASSPSSGISSYEQYF
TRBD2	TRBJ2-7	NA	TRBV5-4	TGTGCCAGCAGCCCAGGGACTAGCGGGCGCTCCTACGAGCAGTACTTC	CASSPGTSGRSYEQYF
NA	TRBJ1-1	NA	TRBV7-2	TGTGCCAGCAGCTTAAGGTCTGTAACTGAAGCTTTCTTT	CASSLRSVTEAFF
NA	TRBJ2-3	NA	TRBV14	TGTGCCAGCAGCCGGGGGAGCACAGATACGCAGTATTTT	CASSRGSTDTQYF
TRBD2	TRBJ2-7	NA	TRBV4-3	TGCGCCAGCAGCCAAACTCTCCGGACTAGCGGGGGGACCAGCTCCTACGAGCAGTACTTC	CASSQTLRTSGGTSSYEQYF
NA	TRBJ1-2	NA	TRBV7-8	TGTGCCAGCAGCCGCAGGGACCCCGGGAGGGAGGGCTACACCTTC	CASSRRDPGREGYTF
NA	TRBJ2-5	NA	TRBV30	TGTGCCTGTATGCGGGGGCCCTGGGAGACCCAGTACTTC	CACMRGPWETQYF
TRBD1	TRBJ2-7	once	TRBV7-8	TGTGCCAGCAGCTTTGGGACAGGGGGGAACGAGCAGTACTTC	CASSFGTGGNEQYF
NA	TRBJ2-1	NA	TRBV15	TGTGCCACCAGCAGAGCAGGGAACTCCTACAATGAGCAGTTCTTC	CATSRAGNSYNEQFF
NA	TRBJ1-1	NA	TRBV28	TGTGCCAGCAGCCCCGCGGTTGACACTGAAGCTTTCTTT	CASSPAVDTEAFF
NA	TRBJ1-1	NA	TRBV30	TGTGCCTGGAGTGTTGCTGAGTATAGCACTGAAGCTTTCTTT	CAWSVAEYSTEAFF
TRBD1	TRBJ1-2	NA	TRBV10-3	TGTGCCATCAGTCCACTAGGAAGGACAGGGCCTGGCTACACCTTC	CAISPLGRTGPGYTF
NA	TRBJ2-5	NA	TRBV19	TGTGCCAGTAGTATCTTAATGGAAGGGGGGGGCGCCAGGGCCCAGTACTTC	CASSILMEGGGARAQYF
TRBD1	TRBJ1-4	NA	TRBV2	TGTGCCAGCACCCGGGACAGGGTGGATGAAAAACTGTTTTTT	CASTRDRVDEKLFF
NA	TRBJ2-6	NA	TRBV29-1	TGCAGCGTTCTAAGTCCTGGGGCCAACGTCCTGACTTTC	CSVLSPGANVLTF
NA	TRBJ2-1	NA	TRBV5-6	TGTGCCAGCAGTAGCAACCCTCCAGGAGGGTGGAATGAGCAGTTCTTC	CASSSNPPGGWNEQFF
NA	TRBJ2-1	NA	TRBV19	TGTGCCAGCTCGACAGGCGATGAGCAGTTCTTC	CASSTGDEQFF